One and the same sample provided the 2 T cell receptor beta chains below, sequenced in a study of T cells in Graves' hyperthyroidism and ophthalmopathy. From RNA transcripts, TCR beta CDR3 regions were amplified. In the first-round RT-PCR of the TCR CDR3, the HTBI primer set was used. TCRdb analysed the multiplex PCR reads with MiXCR anew, one entry per CDR3 protein. Counted here are 690,000 or so distinct CDR3 sequences, roughly a sixth occurring once; the ten biggest clones make up over 15%. The sample comprised blood. The receptor source for this set is a woman aged 45-65 years with Graves' hyperthyroidism that later progressed to Graves' ophthalmopathy.

This clonotype was seen ten or more times. The limits of the CDR3 on the DNA are not certain, so only TCRdb's listed CDR3 is given. This chain's CDR3 is CASSLGGVGQGTFF. The V gene is TRBV11-3, the J gene TRBJ1-1; the DNA was not compared with TRBD1, the D call given in the table. CDR1 is SGHNT and CDR2 is YENEEA in the germline V gene. The CDR3 is 14 amino acids in total, end residues counted.

This clonotype was counted ten times or more. The rearrangement uses TRBV5-1 and TRBJ1-2; D not certain. This CDR3 contains 14 residues. The V gene lost 0 bases and the J gene lost 0 bases, with 6 bases spanning the gap. Germline V gene data show CDR1 as SGHRS and CDR2 as YFSETQ. The CDR3 loop reads CASSLGTPNYGYTF. For the CDR3, the DNA is TGCGCCAGCAGCTTGGGCACCCCTAACTATGGCTACACCTTC. Full variable domain (missing parts from reference TRBV5-1 and TRBJ1-2): KAGVTQTPRYLIKTRGQQVTLSCSPISGHRSVSWYQQTPGQGLQFLFEYFSETQRNKGNFPGRFSGRQFSNSRSEMNVSTLELGDSALYLCASSLGTPNYGYTFGSGTRLTVV.